These 9 T cell receptor beta chains were sequenced from one sample in a study of T cells in Graves' hyperthyroidism and ophthalmopathy. Amplification yielded TCR beta CDR3 regions, with RNA transcripts as the source. The TCR CDR3 was amplified in a first-round RT-PCR using the HTBI primer set. TCRdb reprocessed the multiplex PCR reads with MiXCR, giving one entry per CDR3 protein. Of about 660,000 distinct CDR3 sequences in the sample, 40% to 55% were seen once. The sample consisted of peripheral blood or thyroid tissue (not recorded which). The receptors were sampled from an adult man with Graves' disease, either hyperthyroidism or ophthalmopathy (not recorded which).

The chain joins TRBV7-4 to TRBJ2-5; 14 nucleotides line up with TRBD2. The germline gives CDR1 SGHVT, CDR2 SQSDAQ. The J segment lost 2 bases and the V segment lost 5 bases, leaving 7 bases of the junction unmatched. The CDR3 consists of 17 residues. CDR3 region: CASSPNGLAGGQETQYF. The CDR3 bases are TGTGCCAGCAGCCCAAACGGACTAGCGGGGGGACAAGAGACCCAGTACTTC.

The table lists this clonotype with a few counts. J is TRBJ1-1 and V is TRBV20-1; 10 bases map to TRBD1. Germline V lookup: CDR1 DFQATT, CDR2 SNEGSKA (reference sequence). The CDR3 length is 13 residues. In DNA, the CDR3 is TGCAGCGCCATTGGACAGGGGGTTCCTGAAGCTTTCTTT. Translating it yields CSAIGQGVPEAFF.

V is TRBV7-9 and J is TRBJ1-4; 10 nucleotides line up with TRBD1. The CDR3 consists of 17 residues. The V segment lost 1 base and the J segment 8 bases; nucleotides outside the gene matches: 10. Germline CDR1 reads SEHNR; CDR2 reads FQNEAQ (reference sequence). The CDR3, as DNA: TGTGCCAGCAGCTTAGGGACAGGGGGTTCTCAGAGGGAAAAACTGTTTTTT. Translating gives CASSLGTGGSQREKLFF.

The V and J genes are TRBV30 and TRBJ2-7; D not resolved. Germline lookup yields CDR1 GTSNPN and CDR2 SVGIG (reference sequence). This CDR3 has 12 residues. The V gene lost 2 bases and the J gene lost 3 bases, with 8 bases spanning the gap. The CDR3 nucleotides read TGTGCCTGGAGTCGCATAAGCTACGAGCAGTACTTC. It specifies CAWSRISYEQYF.

The genes are TRBV15 and TRBJ1-1, with D possibly TRBD1 on 6 matching bases. Trimming removed 3 bases at V and 9 bases at J, with 14 bases between. This CDR3 has 13 residues. Per the germline V gene, CDR1 is LNHNV and CDR2 is YYDKDF (reference sequence). As DNA, the CDR3 is TGTGCCACCAGCAGCTCGCTCGGGGGCCAAGCTTTCTTT. As protein: CATSSSLGGQAFF.

The V and J genes are TRBV2 and TRBJ1-1, with a possible D match to TRBD1 (5 bases). CDR1 is SNHLY, CDR2 FYNNEI, per germline. This CDR3 has 11 residues. Deletions cut 3 bases from V and 11 bases from J, with 10 bases between. CDR3 in amino acids: CASSDPGRAFF. The CDR3 nucleotides read TGTGCCAGCAGTGATCCGGGACGGGCTTTCTTT.

The sample holds many counts of this clonotype. CDR3 region: CASSGTTSGGYTF. The CDR3 DNA reads TGTGCCAGCAGCGGGACCACCTCAGGTGGCTACACCTTC. The genes are TRBV7-9 and TRBJ1-2; D might be TRBD1 (5 bases). The CDR3 contains 13 residues. Per germline, CDR1 SEHNR and CDR2 FQNEAQ (reference sequence). The V gene lost 5 bases and the J gene lost 7 bases, with 14 bases spanning the gap. Full variable domain (outside the CDR3, taken from reference TRBV7-9 and TRBJ1-2): DTGVSQNPRHKITKRGQNVTFRCDPISEHNRLYWYRQTLGQGPEFLTYFQNEAQLEKSRLLSDRFSAERPKGSFSTLEIQRTEQGDSAMYLCASSGTTSGGYTFGSGTRLTVV.

The gene calls are TRBV2 and TRBJ2-5, with 12 bases identical to TRBD2. The CDR3 extends over 14 amino acids. Germline CDR1 reads SNHLY; CDR2 reads FYNNEI. V gave up 8 bases and J gave up 5 bases; unmatched junction bases: 6. The CDR3 is CASASGGAGETQYF. CDR3 sequence (DNA): TGTGCCAGCGCTAGCGGGGGGGCTGGCGAGACCCAGTACTTC.

This clonotype appeared many times. The chain links TRBV9 to TRBJ1-5, with TRBD1 matching 8 bases. The germline V gene has CDR1 SGDLS and CDR2 YYNGEE. The V and J ends lost 3 bases and 0 bases, in that order; junction bases with no gene match: 2. The length of the CDR3 is 15 residues. The CDR3 DNA is TGTGCCAGCAGCGAGGGACAGGATAGCAATCAGCCCCAGCATTTT. Its translation: CASSEGQDSNQPQHF.